This T cell receptor (beta chain) was captured by sequencing in a study of T cell repertoires in cytomegalovirus infection. Points from the study as a whole: Cumulative frequency of public TCR beta families picked out carriers of CMV plus the relevant HLA.

This CDR3 comprises 17 residues. CDR1 and CDR2 from the germline V gene are LNHDA and SQIVND (reference sequence). V was shortened by 5 bases and J by 0 bases, with 17 bases between the two germline ends. MiXCR was run by TCRdb on the reads, yielding one entry per CDR3 protein. This sample has about 330,000 distinct CDR3 sequences; more than 9% occur once, and the top ten carry over 3.5%. Details on this clonotype: The antigen is unknown.

The sequence was obtained from a human donor in good health (CMV status not recorded). Some clones in this sample may be carry-over from other donors' samples. This chain uses TRBV19 with TRBJ1-5; tentative D call: TRBD1 (6 bases). The sequenced sample was PBMCs. The CDR3 loop is CASSAKGGLDSNQPQHF. Written as DNA, the CDR3 is TGTGCCAGTAGTGCCAAGGGGGGGCTTGATAGCAATCAGCCCCAGCATTTT. Full variable domain (remainder filled in from reference TRBV19 and TRBJ1-5): DGGITQSPKYLFRKEGQNVTLSCEQNLNHDAMYWYRQDPGQGLRLIYYSQIVNDFQKGDIAEGYSVSREKKESFPLTVTSAQKNPTAFYLCASSAKGGLDSNQPQHFGDGTRLSIL.